A single sample gave rise to the 9 T cell receptor beta chains below, sequenced in a study of beta chain features in type 1 diabetes. Notes on the study in general: The study found moderately but significantly shorter TCRB CDR3s in all four CD4+ subsets of Type 1 diabetes patients.

The entirety of the isolated RNA underwent reverse transcription, so expressed TCRB transcripts were sequenced. Profiled with immunoSEQ multiplex PCR; TCRdb holds only in-frame clones, not every one. The sample has around 130,000 clones, around 9% seen once. The antigens for these receptors are not known. Sequencing was performed on central memory CD4+ T cells from blood. The receptors come from a man aged 25 to 40 with type 1 diabetes.

J is TRBJ2-5 and V is TRBV29-1, with TRBD2 matching over 9 bases. V lost 3 bases and J lost 5; bases outside the gene matches: 7. The CDR3 has 14 amino acids. CDR1 SQVTM and CDR2 ANQGSEA come from the germline V gene. The CDR3 region is CSVESGGRGETQYF. The CDR3 DNA reads as TGCAGCGTTGAGAGCGGGGGGCGGGGGGAGACCCAGTACTTC.

This clone was found a few times. This chain uses TRBV5-1 with TRBJ1-5; D remains unclear. V lost 3 bases and J lost 3, with 13 bases in between. The CDR3 covers 15 residues. The germline V gene has CDR1 SGHRS and CDR2 YFSETQ. CDR3 sequence (DNA): TGCGCCAGCAGCTCGGAGGGCGATCCCAATCAGCCCCAGCATTTT. Protein: CASSSEGDPNQPQHF.

The gene calls are TRBV14 and TRBJ1-1; a weak D match, TRBD1 (5 bases). The germline V gene has CDR1 SGHDN and CDR2 FVKESK. CDR3 length: 16 amino acids. The germline V and J ends were trimmed by 4 bases and 4 bases, with 19 bases remaining between them. CDR3 sequence: CASSPIWDSRRTEAFF. The CDR3 DNA reads as TGTGCCAGCAGCCCTATTTGGGACTCCCGCCGCACTGAAGCTTTCTTT.

The rearrangement joins TRBV6-6 to TRBJ2-7; D is perhaps TRBD2 (6 bases). CDR3 length: 14 residues. V lost 6 bases, J lost 0 bases, and 12 bases lay in between. Germline lookup yields CDR1 MNHNY and CDR2 SVGAGI (reference sequence). CDR3 protein: CASRGSGFSYEQYF. The CDR3 coding sequence is TGTGCCAGCAGGGGAAGCGGGTTCTCCTACGAGCAGTACTTC.

On this clone itself: A much bigger clone sits one base away, suggesting this may be a read error. The sample holds other DNA sequences that translate to the same CDR3. The chain links TRBV4-1 to TRBJ2-7; 9 bases are a match to TRBD2. The CDR3 is 15 amino acids. Trimming removed 0 bases from V and 0 bases from J; junction bases left unmatched: 0. Germline CDR1 is MGHRA and CDR2 is YSYEKL. DNA for the CDR3: TGCGCCAGCAGCCAAGAGACTAGCGGCTCCTACGAGCAGTACTTC. The encoded protein is CASSQETSGSYEQYF.

This clone was found many times. The chain recombines TRBV28 with TRBJ2-7, with 8 bases fitting TRBD1. Germline V gene lookup returns CDR1 MDHEN and CDR2 SYDVKM. The V gene end was trimmed by 3 bases and the J gene end by 11 bases; junction bases not matched to a gene: 3. The CDR3 runs to 11 residues. The CDR3 sequence: CASSLGQAKYF. CDR3 bases: TGTGCCAGCAGTTTGGGACAGGCGAAGTACTTC.

The chain couples TRBV5-1 to TRBJ2-7, with D tentatively TRBD1 (5 bases). This CDR3 region has 15 residues. V shed 4 bases and J shed 2 bases, with 16 bases lying between them. Per the germline V gene, CDR1 is SGHRS and CDR2 is YFSETQ. CDR3 nucleotide sequence: TGCGCCAGCAGCCAAAGTGGACAAGGAGCCTACGAGCAGTACTTC. This codes for CASSQSGQGAYEQYF.

The chain recombines TRBV7-3 with TRBJ2-1; D possibly corresponds to TRBD2 (7 bases). Germline values: CDR1 SGHTA, CDR2 FQGTGA. This CDR3 region has 16 residues. Deletions cut 3 bases from V and 4 bases from J, with 16 bases between. The CDR3 DNA is TGTGCCAGCAGCTTCAAAGGGGGGGCTGGTTACAATGAGCAGTTCTTC. Amino acid sequence: CASSFKGGAGYNEQFF.

The rearrangement uses TRBV29-1 and TRBJ2-3; TRBD1 aligns across 9 bases. The CDR3 spans 13 residues. V dropped 7 bases and J dropped 8; count of bases not matched to a gene: 10. The germline V gene encodes CDR1 SQVTM and CDR2 ANQGSEA. This CDR3 is CSAGQGGGGTQYF. The CDR3 DNA follows: TGCAGCGCGGGACAGGGAGGCGGAGGTACGCAGTATTTT.